Below are 11 T cell receptor beta chains sequenced from a single sample in a study of blood T cell repertoires in COVID-19. Some clones are missing from TCRdb's copy, which holds only in-frame ones; the method was immunoSEQ multiplex PCR. Here the sample spans about 200,000 clones, around 80% being singletons. Sequenced input: peripheral blood. The receptors here all came from a human donor in a cohort sampled during active COVID-19.

The chain links TRBV5-1 to TRBJ1-6; D unclear. The CDR3 totals 13 residues. Trimming cost V 2 bases and J 4 bases, with 4 bases left between them. Germline-derived CDR1 and CDR2 are SGHRS and YFSETQ. The DNA for the CDR3 is TGCGCCAGCAGCTTACGGTATAATTCACCCCTCCACTTT. This encodes CASSLRYNSPLHF.

The rearrangement uses TRBV7-6 and TRBJ2-5; TRBD2 agrees at 14 bases. The J segment lost 5 bases and the V segment lost 5 bases, leaving 10 bases of the junction unmatched. CDR1 SGHVS and CDR2 FNYEAQ come from the germline V gene. This CDR3 contains 17 residues. The CDR3 nucleotides read TGTGCCAGCAGCCCCGGGACTAGCGGGAGTGAGGCTGAGACCCAGTACTTC. Protein: CASSPGTSGSEAETQYF.

This clone is a singleton in its sample. The gene calls are TRBV5-8 and TRBJ1-2; TRBD1 matches 8 bases. The V gene's germline CDR1 is SGHTS and CDR2 YDEGEE. Germline trimming cut 4 bases from V and 8 bases from J; bases unmatched to any gene: 7. This CDR3 region has 13 residues. CDR3 nucleotide sequence: TGTGCCAGCAGCCCCTGGACAGGGAGCGGCTACACCTTC. Translated: CASSPWTGSGYTF.

This rearrangement joins TRBV10-3 to TRBJ1-4; D possibly corresponds to TRBD1 (6 bases). The CDR3 is 13 amino acids. Germline values: CDR1 ENHRY, CDR2 SYGVKD. V gave up 7 bases and J gave up 4 bases, with 10 bases separating them. CDR3 residues: CAIMDSYNEKLFF. CDR3 coding DNA: TGTGCCATCATGGACAGCTATAATGAAAAACTGTTTTTT.

The rearrangement links TRBV9 to TRBJ1-3; a possible D gene is TRBD1 (5 bases). V was shortened by 5 bases and J by 0 bases, with 12 bases between the two germline ends. The CDR3 consists of 15 residues. Germline loops: CDR1 SGDLS, CDR2 YYNGEE. The DNA of the CDR3 is TGTGCCAGCAGTGGGACGGGGGGCTCTGGAAACACCATATATTTT. It specifies CASSGTGGSGNTIYF. The variable domain in full, completed from reference TRBV9 and TRBJ1-3, reads DSGVTQTPKHLITATGQRVTLRCSPRSGDLSVYWYQQSLDQGLQFLIQYYNGEERAKGNILERFSAQQFPDLHSELNLSSLELGDSALYFCASSGTGGSGNTIYFGEGSWLTVV.

The chain carries TRBV24-1 and TRBJ2-1, with 8 bases identical to TRBD2. Germline values: CDR1 KGHDR, CDR2 SFDVKD. Trimming removed 5 bases from V and 5 bases from J; junction bases left unmatched: 4. The CDR3 spans 14 residues. Here the CDR3 DNA reads TGTGCCACCAGTGCCCCGGGAGGGAACAATGAGCAGTTCTTC. Protein sequence: CATSAPGGNNEQFF.

This rearrangement joins TRBV6-2 or TRBV6-3 to TRBJ2-3; D is perhaps TRBD1 (7 bases). The CDR3 is 13 amino acids. CDR1 and CDR2 (germline): MNHEY, SVGEGT. Trimming removed 4 bases at V and 11 bases at J, with 16 bases between. The CDR3 coding sequence is TGTGCCAGCAGTTCTCAGGGGGGAATGGGGCAGTATTTT. Amino acid sequence: CASSSQGGMGQYF.

This clone was seen ten or more times. The V gene is TRBV4-2, the J gene TRBJ2-6; 8 bases agree with TRBD1. Germline values: CDR1 LGHNA, CDR2 YNFKEQ. The V segment lost 0 bases and the J segment 3 bases; nucleotides outside the gene matches: 4. CDR3 length: 17 amino acids. The CDR3 nucleotides read TGTGCCAGCAGCCAAGAGGCCAGGGGGCATGGGGCCAACGTCCTGACTTTC. It translates to CASSQEARGHGANVLTF.

The chain uses TRBV11-2 and TRBJ1-2, with 10 nucleotides matching TRBD1. Losses at the gene ends were 1 base for V and 8 bases for J; bases not matched to a gene: 4. Germline values: CDR1 SGHAT, CDR2 FQNNGV. The CDR3 sequence is 14 residues long. The CDR3 nucleotides are TGTGCCAGCAGCTTAGGGGACAGGGGAGCCGGCTACACCTTC. Its translation: CASSLGDRGAGYTF.

This clone came up once. V is TRBV6-5 and J is TRBJ2-7; 10 bases are a match to TRBD1. The CDR3 covers 15 residues. The V segment lost 5 bases and the J segment 5 bases; nucleotides outside the gene matches: 9. Germline CDR1 is MNHEY and CDR2 is SVGAGI. CDR3 in amino acids: CASSPSGTGVHEQYF. DNA for the CDR3: TGTGCCAGCAGTCCGTCCGGGACAGGGGTACACGAGCAGTACTTC.

This clone was seen a handful of times. The V and J genes are TRBV18 and TRBJ2-3; TRBD1 matches at 10 bases. This CDR3 region has 14 residues. V lost 5 bases, J lost 1 base, and 0 bases stayed unmatched. Germline CDR1 KGHSH, CDR2 LQKENI. CDR3 nucleotide sequence: TGTGCCAGCTCAGGGACAGGGGGCACAGATACGCAGTATTTT. It specifies CASSGTGGTDTQYF.